This entry is about one T cell receptor beta chain. The data stem from a study of OX40 agonist ivuxolimab in advanced cancers. CDR1 is SGHNT, CDR2 YENEEA, per germline. The CDR3 covers 15 residues. V lost 5 bases and J lost 2; bases outside the gene matches: 4. Patients with autoimmune history or systemic immunosuppression were excluded. The method was immunoSEQ multiplex PCR; TCRdb's version includes in-frame clones alone and lacks a portion of them. The sample includes fewer than 6,500 clones, about 73% of them seen just once. This chain joins TRBV11-3 and TRBJ2-5; the match to TRBD2 covers 11 bases. This sample comprised CD4+ or CD8+ T cells sorted from blood, obtained in a trial of the OX40 agonist ivuxolimab. This receptor was obtained from an adult with an advanced solid tumor such as melanoma, head and neck, liver or kidney cancer. The CDR3 coding sequence is TGTGCCAGCAGCGAGGGACTAGCGGAACAAGAGACCCAGTACTTC. Translation: CASSEGLAEQETQYF.